Shown below are 27 T cell receptor beta chains from a single sample sequenced in a study of radiotherapy plus CTLA-4 blockade in lung cancer. Profiled with immunoSEQ multiplex PCR; TCRdb holds only in-frame clones, not every one. The table lists around 37,000 clones, 55% to 80% of them singletons. The sample was peripheral blood, taken from a patient treated with radiotherapy plus ipilimumab. The receptors shown here come from a human donor with non-small cell lung cancer who had stable disease on radiotherapy plus ipilimumab.

This sequence joins TRBV2 and TRBJ2-6, with 9 bases fitting TRBD1. CDR1 and CDR2 from the germline V gene are SNHLY and FYNNEI. The length of the CDR3 is 17 residues. The junction had 7 bases not matched to a gene; V was cut back by 5 bases and J by 2 bases. The DNA of the CDR3 is TGTGCCAGCAGTAAGGGACAGGGCATTACTGGGGCCAACGTCCTGACTTTC. This codes for CASSKGQGITGANVLTF. Full variable domain (missing parts from reference TRBV2 and TRBJ2-6): EPEVTQTPSHQVTQMGQEVILRCVPISNHLYFYWYRQILGQKVEFLVSFYNNEISEKSEIFDDQFSVERPDGSNFTLKIRSTKLEDSAMYFCASSKGQGITGANVLTFGAGSRLTVL.

This clone was recorded a few times. The rearrangement joins TRBV18 to TRBJ2-5, with D perhaps matching TRBD2 (6 bases). CDR3 size: 14 residues. Germline-derived CDR1 and CDR2 are KGHSH and LQKENI. V was cut by 3 bases and J by 3 bases, with 11 bases left in between. The CDR3 sequence: CASSPRLGKETQYF. The CDR3 DNA follows: TGTGCCAGCTCACCGAGACTAGGGAAAGAGACCCAGTACTTC.

This rearrangement joins TRBV7-9 to TRBJ1-2, with unresolved D. Germline CDR1 and CDR2: SEHNR and FQNEAQ (reference sequence). Trimming cost V 3 bases and J 3 bases, with 2 bases left between them. The CDR3 covers 11 residues. The CDR3 is CASSFDYGYTF. CDR3 DNA: TGTGCCAGCAGCTTCGACTATGGCTACACCTTC.

The chain couples TRBV30 to TRBJ1-3; the D gene is possibly TRBD1 (6 bases). This CDR3 has 15 residues. CDR1 and CDR2 from the germline V gene are GTSNPN and SVGIG (reference sequence). Trimming took 3 bases from V and 3 from J, leaving 15 bases between them. CDR3 sequence (DNA): TGTGCCTGGAGCCCCGCCGGGGGGCGTGGAAACACCATATATTTT. Its translation: CAWSPAGGRGNTIYF.

The DNA for the CDR3 is TGTGCCAGCAGCGACCTAGGGTTGAGAGGGAATGAGCAGTTCTTC. This codes for CASSDLGLRGNEQFF. The chain couples TRBV9 to TRBJ2-1, with D possibly matching TRBD2 (5 bases). CDR1 is SGDLS, CDR2 YYNGEE, per germline. The CDR3 loop spans 15 amino acids. V was pared by 3 bases and J by 7 bases, with 17 bases between.

The count of this clone is one. This rearrangement joins TRBV19 to TRBJ2-2, with TRBD1 matching over 11 bases. The CDR3 covers 17 residues. Unmatched junction bases numbered 11, after V lost 5 bases and J lost 6 bases. Germline loops: CDR1 LNHDA, CDR2 SQIVND (reference sequence). The CDR3 spells CASSSWTGGNFAGELFF. The DNA for the CDR3 is TGTGCCAGTAGTTCTTGGACAGGGGGCAATTTCGCCGGGGAGCTGTTTTTT.

This rearrangement joins TRBV5-6 to TRBJ2-5; D is undetermined. The V gene lost 2 bases and the J gene lost 2 bases, with 10 bases spanning the gap. Germline V gene lookup returns CDR1 SGHDT and CDR2 YYEEEE. The CDR3 has 14 residues. The CDR3 spells CASSFGQSQETQYF. CDR3 nucleotides: TGTGCCAGCAGCTTTGGCCAGTCACAAGAGACCCAGTACTTC.

The V gene is TRBV5-1, the J gene TRBJ1-2; D not certain. Germline V gene lookup returns CDR1 SGHRS and CDR2 YFSETQ. Trimming took 4 bases from V and 2 from J, leaving 12 bases between them. The CDR3 has 14 residues. CDR3 bases: TGCGCCAGCAGCGAATCCTCGGGGAACTATGGCTACACCTTC. Amino acid sequence: CASSESSGNYGYTF.

The chain is built from TRBV7-8 and TRBJ1-2; 7 bases match TRBD1. V was pared by 3 bases and J by 5 bases, with 6 bases of the junction left unmatched. This CDR3 contains 14 residues. Germline CDR1 and CDR2: SGHVS and FQNEAQ. The CDR3 sequence: CASSFRDSEYGYTF. The CDR3 nucleotides are TGTGCCAGCAGCTTCCGGGACAGTGAGTATGGCTACACCTTC.

V and J are TRBV9 and TRBJ1-6; no definite D call. CDR3 size: 13 residues. Per the germline V gene, CDR1 is SGDLS and CDR2 is YYNGEE. V dropped 3 bases and J dropped 7 bases, with 8 bases sitting between them. The CDR3 loop is CASSGVENSPLHF. The CDR3 DNA sequence: TGTGCCAGCAGCGGAGTGGAGAATTCACCCCTCCACTTT.

The rearrangement uses TRBV2 and TRBJ1-5, with 7 bases fitting TRBD1. Trimming removed 5 bases from V and 7 bases from J; junction bases left unmatched: 5. Germline assignment: CDR1 SNHLY and CDR2 FYNNEI. CDR3 length: 13 amino acids. The CDR3 reads CASSTGDGQPQHF. CDR3 in DNA: TGTGCCAGCAGTACAGGGGACGGGCAGCCCCAGCATTTT.

The chain recombines TRBV7-2 with TRBJ1-4; no definite D call. Germline CDR1 is SGHTA and CDR2 is FQGNSA. The CDR3 is 13 residues long. V was clipped by 8 bases and J by 4 bases, with 11 bases between them. The CDR3 region is CASQRGYNEKLFF. The DNA of the CDR3 is TGTGCCAGCCAGCGAGGGTATAATGAAAAACTGTTTTTT.

There are a few counts of this clone. The V and J genes are TRBV12-5 and TRBJ2-5, with D tentatively TRBD1 (6 bases). V dropped 1 base and J dropped 2 bases, with 14 bases sitting between them. Germline V gene sequence: CDR1 LGHNT, CDR2 FRNRAP. The CDR3 sequence is 16 residues long. The CDR3 spells CASGLGFGQRQETQYF. CDR3 in DNA: TGTGCTAGTGGTTTGGGATTTGGACAGAGACAAGAGACCCAGTACTTC.

CDR3 in DNA: TGCAGCGTCCTGGGGACTAGCGGGGCCGGCGGGGAGCTGTTTTTT. This gives the protein CSVLGTSGAGGELFF. The chain recombines TRBV29-1 with TRBJ2-2; 13 nucleotides line up with TRBD2. Germline V gene lookup returns CDR1 SQVTM and CDR2 ANQGSEA. This CDR3 is built from 15 residues. V shed 6 bases, J shed 7 bases, and the junction held 8 bases outside the gene matches.

J is TRBJ2-5 and V is TRBV29-1; 10 bases fit TRBD1. The end of the DNA fits TRBJ2-7 better, so the J call may be wrong. CDR3 size: 13 residues. In germline, CDR1 is SQVTM, CDR2 ANQGSEA. CDR3: CSVRQGAAYEQYF. The CDR3, as DNA: TGCAGCGTTCGACAGGGGGCAGCCTACGAGCAGTACTTC.

The gene calls are TRBV25-1 and TRBJ1-4, with 7 bases that match TRBD1. J gave up 4 bases and V 6 bases, and 5 bases lay outside the gene matches. Per germline, CDR1 MGHDK and CDR2 SYGVNS. The CDR3 has 14 residues. The CDR3 loop is CASSTGAVNEKLFF. The CDR3 DNA reads TGTGCCAGCAGCACAGGGGCGGTTAATGAAAAACTGTTTTTT.

The rearrangement links TRBV5-4 to TRBJ2-2; 8 positions match TRBD1. V dropped 0 bases and J dropped 0; count of bases not matched to a gene: 4. Germline V gene data show CDR1 as SGHNT and CDR2 as YYREEE (reference sequence). The CDR3 length is 17 residues. CDR3 region: CASSLGQGIANTGELFF. CDR3 bases: TGTGCCAGCAGCTTGGGACAGGGGATCGCGAACACCGGGGAGCTGTTTTTT.

The J gene is TRBJ2-2, the V gene TRBV19; 7 bases are a match to TRBD1. Germline CDR1 LNHDA, CDR2 SQIVND (reference sequence). The length of the CDR3 is 15 residues. Trimming at V came to 6 bases and at J to 4 bases, leaving 8 bases not matched to a gene. This chain's CDR3 is CASRGRQGRTGELFF. DNA for the CDR3: TGTGCCAGTAGGGGGAGACAGGGTCGCACCGGGGAGCTGTTTTTT.

The V and J genes are TRBV10-3 and TRBJ1-4, with 11 bases lining up with TRBD1. The length of the CDR3 is 14 residues. Germline CDR1 reads ENHRY; CDR2 reads SYGVKD. Trimming took 5 bases from V and 8 from J; bases not matched to a gene: 4. The CDR3 spells CAISTGTGGEKLFF. The CDR3 DNA is TGTGCCATCAGTACCGGGACAGGGGGAGAAAAACTGTTTTTT.

The chain recombines TRBV19 with TRBJ2-7, with TRBD1 matching 10 bases. The CDR3 length is 14 residues. J was trimmed by 4 bases and V by 6 bases; bases with no gene match: 6. Germline CDR1 and CDR2: LNHDA and SQIVND (reference sequence). The CDR3 loop reads CASSYGTGVYEQYF. CDR3 sequence (DNA): TGTGCCAGTAGCTACGGGACAGGGGTGTACGAGCAGTACTTC.

This clone was recorded only once. The V call is TRBV19, the J call TRBJ2-3, with 9 bases identical to TRBD1. Per germline, CDR1 LNHDA and CDR2 SQIVND (reference sequence). The CDR3 length is 15 residues. V gave up 5 bases and J gave up 4 bases; unmatched junction bases: 7. The CDR3 sequence is CASSLGTGKADTQYF. The DNA of the CDR3 is TGTGCCAGTAGTCTGGGGACAGGGAAAGCAGATACGCAGTATTTT.

This chain joins TRBV6-6 and TRBJ2-7; a weak D match, TRBD1 (5 bases). Trimming removed 5 bases at V and 7 bases at J, with 9 bases between. Germline loops: CDR1 MNHNY, CDR2 SVGAGI (reference sequence). The CDR3 consists of 11 residues. The CDR3 region is CASSRQTEQYF. CDR3 DNA sequence: TGTGCCAGCAGTCGACAGACTGAGCAGTACTTC.

In this sample, this clone turned up a few times. The J gene is TRBJ1-3, the V gene TRBV27; D is unclear. The germline V and J ends were trimmed by 6 bases and 10 bases, with 16 bases remaining between them. CDR1 MNHEY and CDR2 SMNVEV come from the germline V gene (reference sequence). CDR3 length: 13 amino acids. CDR3 residues: CASRPSGTRTIYF. CDR3 DNA: TGTGCCAGCAGGCCTTCGGGAACCCGGACCATATATTTT.

This clone is judged medium-sized (0.01 to 0.1%). This chain links TRBV4-1 with TRBJ1-3, with 8 bases aligning to TRBD1. V lost 5 bases, J lost 0 bases, and 6 bases stayed unmatched. The CDR3 consists of 16 residues. Germline CDR1 reads MGHRA; CDR2 reads YSYEKL. The CDR3 DNA sequence: TGCGCCAGCAGCAGGGACAGGCCGAGCTCTGGAAACACCATATATTTT. This sequence encodes CASSRDRPSSGNTIYF.

This clone was counted once. J is TRBJ1-5 and V is TRBV4-1; no firm D call. V lost 2 bases to trimming and J lost 7 bases, with 12 bases between them. The CDR3 runs 14 residues. Germline CDR1 is MGHRA and CDR2 is YSYEKL. The CDR3 bases are TGCGCCAGCAGCCAATCTGAGGGTAAACAGCCCCAGCATTTT. Amino acids: CASSQSEGKQPQHF.

This sequence joins TRBV2 and TRBJ1-2, with TRBD1 matching 10 bases. The CDR3 extends over 14 amino acids. Looked up from germline, CDR1 is SNHLY and CDR2 is FYNNEI. Trimming cost V 4 bases and J 4 bases; bases outside gene matches: 3. CDR3 sequence: CASSVGQGIYGYTF. DNA of the CDR3: TGTGCCAGCAGTGTGGGACAGGGGATCTATGGCTACACCTTC.

The chain is built from TRBV4-1 and TRBJ1-6, with D unclear. The CDR3 has 15 residues. Germline V gives CDR1 MGHRA, CDR2 YSYEKL. Trimming removed 0 bases from V and 4 bases from J, with 7 bases in between. The CDR3 DNA follows: TGCGCCAGCAGCCAAGATTCGCTATATAATTCACCCCTCCACTTT. Residues: CASSQDSLYNSPLHF.